The 2 T cell receptor beta chains reported below all come from one sample, sequenced in a study of T cell responses to AZD1222 COVID-19 vaccine. Clones were sequenced by immunoSEQ multiplex PCR, and TCRdb holds only the in-frame ones, with some missing. The sample consists of around 140,000 clones, about 92% of them appearing once. Sequenced here: peripheral blood, sampled after recovery from COVID-19. These receptors originate from an adult who had recovered from COVID-19.

The chain employs TRBV10-1 and TRBJ2-1; 15 bases agree with TRBD2. The germline gives CDR1 WNHNN, CDR2 SYGVQD (reference sequence). The CDR3 spans 18 residues. With 11 bases clipped from V and 5 bases from J, the junction kept 16 bases outside the gene matches. The CDR3 here is CAGILFGRTSGRDNEQFF. In DNA form, the CDR3 reads TGCGCCGGAATACTCTTTGGGAGGACTAGCGGGAGGGACAATGAGCAGTTCTTC.

This rearrangement joins TRBV29-1 to TRBJ1-1; D not certain. CDR3 size: 16 residues. Deletions cut 4 bases from V and 0 bases from J, with 18 bases between. Germline V gene data show CDR1 as SQVTM and CDR2 as ANQGSEA. The CDR3 spells CSVVESVAVLNTEAFF. The CDR3 DNA follows: TGCAGCGTTGTAGAAAGTGTGGCCGTATTGAACACTGAAGCTTTCTTT.